What follows are 31 T cell receptor beta chains derived from one specimen sequenced in a study of shared clonotypes between healthy human individuals. Clones were sequenced by immunoSEQ multiplex PCR, and TCRdb holds only the in-frame ones, with some missing. The sample holds under 1,100,000 clones; approximately 80% are singletons and the top ten take roughly 0.61%. The sequenced sample consisted of memory CD4+ T cells from PBMCs. The subset denotes: CD45RA-negative fraction. The receptors stem from a man in his late teens or twenties in good health. Some clones in this sample may be carry-over from other donors' samples.

Comment on this clone: Other DNA sequences in this specimen translate into the identical CDR3. The rearrangement links TRBV6-1 to TRBJ1-5; a weak D match, TRBD1 (5 bases). Germline V lookup: CDR1 MNHNS, CDR2 SASEGT. The V end was cut by 2 bases, the J end by 6 bases, with 11 bases between. This CDR3 comprises 14 residues. The CDR3 sequence is CASSEQTGGQPQHF. The CDR3 DNA sequence: TGTGCCAGCAGTGAACAGACCGGGGGTCAGCCCCAGCATTTT.

CDR3 in amino acids: CASSVSTGKGEQFF. Written as DNA, the CDR3 is TGTGCCAGCAGCGTATCAACAGGTAAAGGTGAGCAGTTCTTC. V usage is TRBV9 and J usage is TRBJ2-1, with a tentative D call TRBD1 (5 bases). The germline gives CDR1 SGDLS, CDR2 YYNGEE. The CDR3 contains 14 residues. With 1 base removed from V and 9 bases from J, the gap between germline ends came to 14 bases.

As regards this clone: Other DNA sequences in the same sample also yield this CDR3. V gene TRBV7-9 combines with J gene TRBJ1-4; 10 nucleotides match TRBD1. Germline V gene lookup returns CDR1 SEHNR and CDR2 FQNEAQ (reference sequence). V gave up 5 bases and J gave up 6 bases; unmatched junction bases: 3. The length of the CDR3 is 14 residues. DNA of the CDR3: TGTGCCAGCAGCCCCGGGACAGGGGATGAAAAACTGTTTTTT. Residues: CASSPGTGDEKLFF. Supplemented by reference TRBV7-9 and TRBJ1-4, the full variable domain reads DTGVSQNPRHKITKRGQNVTFRCDPISEHNRLYWYRQTLGQGPEFLTYFQNEAQLEKSRLLSDRFSAERPKGSFSTLEIQRTEQGDSAMYLCASSPGTGDEKLFFGSGTQLSVL.

The chain has TRBV5-6 and TRBJ1-2; D unclear. CDR1 and CDR2 (germline): SGHDT, YYEEEE. This CDR3 has 13 amino acids. The ends were cut back, 5 bases at V and 4 bases at J, with 12 bases in the middle. The CDR3 spells CASSSGRSYGYTF. The DNA for the CDR3 is TGTGCCAGCAGTTCCGGACGGAGCTATGGCTACACCTTC.

This clone turned up a few times. The gene calls are TRBV6-5 and TRBJ1-1, with D possibly being TRBD1 (6 bases). Per the germline V gene, CDR1 is MNHEY and CDR2 is SVGAGI. The length of the CDR3 is 11 residues. With 2 bases removed from V and 11 bases from J, the gap between germline ends came to 9 bases. The DNA of the CDR3 is TGTGCCAGCAGTTACGGGGGCCCGGCTTTCTTT. Its translation: CASSYGGPAFF.

This clone was detected a few times. V and J are TRBV5-1 and TRBJ2-5; maybe TRBD1 (6 bases). V gave up 2 bases and J gave up 14 bases, with 19 bases separating them. The CDR3 length is 13 residues. Germline lookup yields CDR1 SGHRS and CDR2 YFSETQ. CDR3 DNA sequence: TGCGCCAGCAGCTTTCCAGGGGCAGAGACCCCCTACTTC. It is translated as CASSFPGAETPYF.

In this sample, this clone turned up once. J is TRBJ2-2 and V is TRBV4-3; 8 positions agree with TRBD1. The length of the CDR3 is 13 residues. Germline CDR1 is LGHNA and CDR2 is YSLEER. V lost 3 bases to trimming and J lost 13 bases; unmatched junction nucleotides: 7. CDR3 DNA: TGCGCCAGCAGCCAGGAGACCGGGACAGGGCTGTTTTTT. Translating it yields CASSQETGTGLFF.

This clone was seen more than once but under ten times. The V call is TRBV5-1, the J call TRBJ2-1; D might be TRBD2 (6 bases). The CDR3 has 15 amino acids. Trimming removed 2 bases at V and 8 bases at J, with 17 bases between. In germline, CDR1 is SGHRS, CDR2 YFSETQ. The CDR3 coding sequence is TGCGCCAGCAGCTTTGAGGGACTCCCTGGGGATGAGCAGTTCTTC. It specifies CASSFEGLPGDEQFF.

The chain links TRBV27 to TRBJ1-1, with a tentative D call TRBD1 (6 bases). The CDR3 extends over 15 amino acids. V dropped 0 bases and J dropped 0 bases, with 8 bases sitting between them. CDR1 is MNHEY and CDR2 is SMNVEV in the germline V gene (reference sequence). The CDR3 region has the DNA TGTGCCAGCAGTTTATCGCACAGGGTGAACACTGAAGCTTTCTTT. It is translated as CASSLSHRVNTEAFF.

The J gene is TRBJ1-1, the V gene TRBV5-1; 9 nucleotides agree with TRBD1. This CDR3 is 14 amino acids long. V lost 4 bases to trimming and J lost 5 bases; unmatched junction nucleotides: 6. The germline CDR1 and CDR2 sequences are SGHRS and YFSETQ. CDR3 nucleotide sequence: TGCGCCAGCAGCCGGTCGACAGGGGGAACTGAAGCTTTCTTT. This gives the protein CASSRSTGGTEAFF.

This clone was observed a few times. The chain recombines TRBV7-8 with TRBJ2-7; 9 bases are a match to TRBD1. The CDR3 is 14 amino acids. Germline CDR1 SGHVS, CDR2 FQNEAQ. The junction had 6 bases not matched to a gene; V was cut back by 3 bases and J by 6 bases. As DNA, the CDR3 is TGTGCCAGCAGCTTGACAGGGGGATATGGCGAGCAGTACTTC. It specifies CASSLTGGYGEQYF.

Here the CDR3 reads CATSRERVPTEAFF. CDR3 coding DNA: TGTGCCACCAGCAGAGAAAGGGTCCCCACTGAAGCTTTCTTT. The rearrangement uses TRBV15 and TRBJ1-1; no definite D call. The CDR3 totals 14 residues. Germline-derived CDR1 and CDR2 are LNHNV and YYDKDF (reference sequence). Trimming stripped 0 bases from V and 4 bases from J, with 9 bases between.

The J gene is TRBJ2-2, the V gene TRBV5-1; D possibly corresponds to TRBD1 (5 bases). This CDR3 has 15 residues. CDR1 and CDR2 from the germline V gene are SGHRS and YFSETQ. V gave up 2 bases and J gave up 2 bases, with 10 bases separating them. The chain's CDR3 is CASSFFQGNTGELFF. The CDR3 bases are TGCGCCAGCAGCTTTTTTCAGGGAAACACCGGGGAGCTGTTTTTT. The full variable domain, in which reference TRBV5-1 and TRBJ2-2 provide the parts outside the CDR3, is KAGVTQTPRYLIKTRGQQVTLSCSPISGHRSVSWYQQTPGQGLQFLFEYFSETQRNKGNFPGRFSGRQFSNSRSEMNVSTLELGDSALYLCASSFFQGNTGELFFGEGSRLTVL.

The chain recombines TRBV7-6 with TRBJ2-5; D ambiguous. V lost 3 bases, J lost 6 bases, and 5 bases lay in between. The CDR3 runs to 11 residues. Germline lookup yields CDR1 SGHVS and CDR2 FNYEAQ. DNA of the CDR3: TGTGCCAGCAGCTTTAGTCAGACCCAGTACTTC. Its protein product is CASSFSQTQYF.

The chain joins TRBV28 to TRBJ1-5, with 11 bases lining up with TRBD1. CDR1 and CDR2 from the germline V gene are MDHEN and SYDVKM. This CDR3 spans 18 amino acids. V trimming: 6 bases; J trimming: 4 bases; junction bases outside the gene matches: 14. The CDR3 loop reads CASSLRTGGGGRNQPQHF. CDR3 DNA sequence: TGTGCCAGCAGCCTCCGGACAGGGGGCGGAGGGAGGAATCAGCCCCAGCATTTT.

The chain combines TRBV9 with TRBJ1-1; the match to TRBD1 covers 7 bases. Germline V lookup: CDR1 SGDLS, CDR2 YYNGEE. The V gene end was trimmed by 2 bases and the J gene end by 1 base; junction bases not matched to a gene: 5. This CDR3 comprises 15 residues. The chain's CDR3 is CASSVGQVGNTEAFF. The CDR3 nucleotides read TGTGCCAGCAGCGTTGGACAGGTTGGGAACACTGAAGCTTTCTTT.

In this sample, this clone turned up a few times. The chain employs TRBV7-2 and TRBJ1-4; tentative D call: TRBD1 (6 bases). Germline values: CDR1 SGHTA, CDR2 FQGNSA. The CDR3 sequence is 15 residues long. Between the trimmed V and J ends, which lost 3 bases and 12 bases, there was a span of 20 bases. The CDR3 sequence: CASSFSVMIRGELFF. The CDR3 bases are TGTGCCAGCAGCTTTTCCGTAATGATCAGGGGAGAACTGTTTTTT.

The chain recombines TRBV10-3 with TRBJ2-5; either TRBD1 or TRBD2 may fit D (5 bases each). The V end was cut by 0 bases, the J end by 5 bases, with 13 bases between. The CDR3 is 15 residues long. Germline values: CDR1 ENHRY, CDR2 SYGVKD. This CDR3 is CAISESRGRAETQYF. In DNA form, the CDR3 reads TGTGCCATCAGTGAGTCGAGGGGCAGGGCGGAGACCCAGTACTTC.

The chain has TRBV11-2 and TRBJ2-7; the match to TRBD1 covers 10 bases. V lost 5 bases to trimming and J lost 6 bases; unmatched junction nucleotides: 10. There are 15 residues in the CDR3. Per the germline V gene, CDR1 is SGHAT and CDR2 is FQNNGV. Written as DNA, the CDR3 is TGTGCCAGCAGCCTAAACTCCGGGACAGGGGTCGAGCAGTACTTC. The encoded protein is CASSLNSGTGVEQYF.

This clone turned up a few times. The V and J genes are TRBV7-3 and TRBJ1-1, with 8 positions matching TRBD1. The germline V gene encodes CDR1 SGHTA and CDR2 FQGTGA. V shed 5 bases, J shed 9 bases, and the junction held 11 bases outside the gene matches. This CDR3 contains 14 residues. The CDR3 here is CASSPRQGSQKAFF. As DNA, the CDR3 is TGTGCCAGCAGCCCCCGACAGGGGAGTCAGAAAGCTTTCTTT.

The V gene is TRBV6-6, the J gene TRBJ2-7; no reliable D call. V gave up 2 bases and J gave up 8 bases, with 13 bases separating them. The length of the CDR3 is 13 residues. The germline V gene has CDR1 MNHNY and CDR2 SVGAGI (reference sequence). CDR3 residues: CASSYSTRSKQYF. CDR3 nucleotides: TGTGCCAGCAGTTACAGTACTCGGAGCAAGCAGTACTTC.

The chain joins TRBV14 to TRBJ2-3; 7 positions agree with TRBD2. The CDR3 spans 15 residues. V was clipped by 8 bases and J by 3 bases; unmatched bases: 11. CDR1 and CDR2 from the germline V gene are SGHDN and FVKESK. The CDR3: CASGGDSPGTDTQYF. The CDR3 nucleotides read TGTGCCAGCGGGGGGGACTCCCCCGGGACAGATACGCAGTATTTT. The whole variable domain, filled in from reference TRBV14 and TRBJ2-3, reads EAGVTQFPSHSVIEKGQTVTLRCDPISGHDNLYWYRRVMGKEIKFLLHFVKESKQDESGMPNNRFLAERTGGTYSTLKVQPAELEDSGVYFCASGGDSPGTDTQYFGPGTRLTVL.

This chain joins TRBV15 and TRBJ1-1; D ambiguous. The CDR3 has 14 amino acids. Trimming shortened V by 3 bases and J by 1 base, and 9 bases separated the two germline ends. Looked up from germline, CDR1 is LNHNV and CDR2 is YYDKDF (reference sequence). The CDR3 DNA reads as TGTGCCACCAGCAGCTACCCCAAGAACACTGAAGCTTTCTTT. This codes for CATSSYPKNTEAFF.

This chain uses TRBV9 with TRBJ1-2, with 8 bases that match TRBD1. Germline lookup yields CDR1 SGDLS and CDR2 YYNGEE. The CDR3 loop spans 15 amino acids. V lost 0 bases, J lost 4 bases, and 5 bases stayed unmatched. CDR3 sequence (DNA): TGTGCCAGCAGCGTAGATCAGGGGGCTGGCTATGGCTACACCTTC. Its protein is CASSVDQGAGYGYTF.

The rearrangement uses TRBV2 and TRBJ2-1; 10 bases are shared with TRBD2. The CDR3 spans 14 residues. Trimming removed 4 bases from V and 9 bases from J; junction bases left unmatched: 6. The germline V gene encodes CDR1 SNHLY and CDR2 FYNNEI. The CDR3 region is CASSALAGDSEQFF. The CDR3 bases are TGTGCCAGCAGTGCTCTAGCGGGAGATAGTGAGCAGTTCTTC.

This clone was recorded at least ten times. This rearrangement joins TRBV29-1 to TRBJ1-2, with 7 bases lining up with TRBD1. Trimming took 3 bases from V and 4 from J; bases not matched to a gene: 8. This CDR3 contains 14 residues. Germline CDR1 and CDR2: SQVTM and ANQGSEA. CDR3 DNA: TGCAGCGTTGAGAGGAGGGACAGTTTCTATGGCTACACCTTC. Translating gives CSVERRDSFYGYTF.

The chain uses TRBV15 and TRBJ2-3, with 7 nucleotides matching TRBD2. This CDR3 is 16 amino acids long. Losses at the gene ends were 3 bases for V and 5 bases for J; bases not matched to a gene: 11. CDR1 is LNHNV, CDR2 YYDKDF, per germline (reference sequence). CDR3 sequence reads: CATSRPRRELVDTQYF. In DNA form, the CDR3 reads TGTGCCACCAGCAGGCCGCGGCGGGAGCTTGTAGATACGCAGTATTTT.

J is TRBJ2-2 and V is TRBV5-1, with D maybe TRBD2 (6 bases). The CDR3 runs 14 residues. Germline V gene sequence: CDR1 SGHRS, CDR2 YFSETQ. Trimming took 2 bases from V and 6 from J, leaving 11 bases between them. In DNA, the CDR3 is TGCGCCAGCAGCTTTCGACTAGGGCCCGGGGAGCTGTTTTTT. As protein: CASSFRLGPGELFF.

The chain recombines TRBV7-2 with TRBJ2-7; D ambiguous. Germline V CDR1 and CDR2: SGHTA, FQGNSA. The germline V and J ends were trimmed by 5 bases and 3 bases, with 11 bases remaining between them. The CDR3 length is 13 residues. In DNA form, the CDR3 reads TGTGCCAGCAGCCCACCGGATTTCTACGAGCAGTACTTC. Its protein product is CASSPPDFYEQYF.

The genes are TRBV9 and TRBJ1-2; D is perhaps TRBD1 (5 bases). This CDR3 contains 14 residues. CDR1 is SGDLS and CDR2 is YYNGEE in the germline V gene. Trimming stripped 4 bases from V and 4 bases from J, with 14 bases between. The CDR3, as DNA: TGTGCCAGCAGCCAAGGAACAGGAGCCTATGGCTACACCTTC. This gives the protein CASSQGTGAYGYTF.

The DNA of the CDR3 is TGTGCCACCGAGACAGGAAGAGATGAAAAACTGTTTTTT. It translates to CATETGRDEKLFF. The chain couples TRBV6-6 to TRBJ1-4, with D possibly being TRBD1 (6 bases). The germline CDR1 and CDR2 sequences are MNHNY and SVGAGI (reference sequence). Trimming took off 10 bases at V and 6 bases at J, with 15 bases between the two ends. The CDR3 spans 13 residues.